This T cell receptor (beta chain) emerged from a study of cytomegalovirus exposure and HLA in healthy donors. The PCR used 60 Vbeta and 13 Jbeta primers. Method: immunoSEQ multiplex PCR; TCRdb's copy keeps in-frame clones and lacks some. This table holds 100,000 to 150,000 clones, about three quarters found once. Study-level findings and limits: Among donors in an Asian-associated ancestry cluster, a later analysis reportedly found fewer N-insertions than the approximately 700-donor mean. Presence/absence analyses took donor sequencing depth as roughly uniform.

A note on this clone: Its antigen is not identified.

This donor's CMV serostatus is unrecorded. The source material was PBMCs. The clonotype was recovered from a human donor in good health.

The CDR3 DNA reads as TGTGCCAGCAGCTTAGATTCGAGCGGGATGTCCTACGAGCAGTACTTC. Its translation is CASSLDSSGMSYEQYF. The chain combines TRBV11-2 with TRBJ2-5, with 7 nucleotides matching TRBD2. Judging by the DNA end, TRBJ2-7 fits better; the J call may be wrong. Germline CDR1 is SGHAT and CDR2 is FQNNGV. This CDR3 is 16 amino acids long.